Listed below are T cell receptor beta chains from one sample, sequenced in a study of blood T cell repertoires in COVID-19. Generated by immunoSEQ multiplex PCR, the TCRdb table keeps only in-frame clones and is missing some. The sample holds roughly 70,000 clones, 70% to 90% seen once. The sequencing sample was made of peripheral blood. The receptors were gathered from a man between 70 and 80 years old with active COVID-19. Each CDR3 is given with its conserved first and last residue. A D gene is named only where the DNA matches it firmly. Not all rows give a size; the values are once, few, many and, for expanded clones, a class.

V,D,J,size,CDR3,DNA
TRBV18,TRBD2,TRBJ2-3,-,CASSPRPRTSGTDTQYF,TGTGCCAGCTCACCACGTCCCCGGACTAGCGGCACAGATACGCAGTATTTT
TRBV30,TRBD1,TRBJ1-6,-,CAWSPRDRWASYNSPLHF,TGTGCCTGGAGCCCCCGGGACAGGTGGGCCTCCTATAATTCACCCCTCCACTTT
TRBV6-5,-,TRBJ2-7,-,CASGPGMGEQYF,TGTGCCAGCGGGCCCGGCATGGGCGAGCAGTACTTC
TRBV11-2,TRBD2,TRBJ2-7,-,CASSLDRGTSGEQYF,TGTGCCAGCAGCTTAGATAGGGGGACTAGTGGCGAGCAGTACTTC
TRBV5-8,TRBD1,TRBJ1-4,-,CASSRGQGGEKLFF,TGTGCCAGCAGCCGCGGACAGGGTGGAGAAAAACTGTTTTTT
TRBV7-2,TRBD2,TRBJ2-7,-,CASSQKGLAGAGEQYF,TGTGCCAGCAGCCAGAAGGGTTTAGCGGGAGCGGGGGAGCAGTACTTC
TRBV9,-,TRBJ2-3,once,CASSPGTTDTQYF,TGTGCCAGCAGCCCTGGGACAACAGATACGCAGTATTTT
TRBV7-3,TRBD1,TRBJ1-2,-,CASSSGQGAVYGYTF,TGTGCCAGCAGCTCCGGACAGGGGGCAGTCTATGGCTACACCTTC
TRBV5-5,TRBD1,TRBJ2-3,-,CASSLGTGIEDTQYF,TGTGCCAGCAGCTTGGGGACAGGGATTGAAGATACGCAGTATTTT
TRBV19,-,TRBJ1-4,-,CASSTWDSSSGKLFF,TGTGCCAGTAGTACCTGGGACTCCTCCTCGGGAAAACTGTTTTTT
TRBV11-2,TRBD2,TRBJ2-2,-,CASRGLAGGWGGELFF,TGTGCCAGCAGGGGACTAGCGGGAGGCTGGGGCGGGGAGCTGTTTTTT
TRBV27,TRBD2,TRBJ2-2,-,CASSSWGLAGAGTGELFF,TGTGCCAGCAGTTCTTGGGGACTAGCGGGAGCCGGGACCGGGGAGCTGTTTTTT
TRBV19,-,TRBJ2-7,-,CASRRDGSGAGGEQYF,TGTGCCAGTAGGCGGGATGGTAGCGGAGCCGGGGGCGAGCAGTACTTC
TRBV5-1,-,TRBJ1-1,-,CASSLGGRAVEAFF,TGCGCCAGCAGCTTGGGGGGCAGGGCGGTTGAAGCTTTCTTT
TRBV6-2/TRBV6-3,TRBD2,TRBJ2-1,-,CASSPSGGSYNEQFF,TGTGCCAGCAGTCCGAGCGGGGGCTCCTACAATGAGCAGTTCTTC
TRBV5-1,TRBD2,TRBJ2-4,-,CASRAGTSGNLVAGNIQYF,TGCGCCAGCAGGGCTGGGACTAGCGGGAACCTGGTTGCCGGGAACATTCAGTACTTC
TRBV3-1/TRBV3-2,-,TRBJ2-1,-,CASSPSDNEQFF,TGTGCCAGCAGCCCCTCCGACAATGAGCAGTTCTTC
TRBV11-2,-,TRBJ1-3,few,CASSSPRGSGNTIYF,TGTGCCAGCAGCTCCCCCCGGGGGTCTGGAAACACCATATATTTT
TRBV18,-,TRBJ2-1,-,CASSPLVPNEQFF,TGTGCCAGCTCACCACTAGTTCCCAATGAGCAGTTCTTC
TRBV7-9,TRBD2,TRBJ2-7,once,CAGGGAFSYEQYF,TGTGCCGGCGGGGGGGCGTTCTCCTACGAGCAGTACTTC
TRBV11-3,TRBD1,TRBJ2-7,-,CASSPDRGPTYEQYF,TGTGCCAGCAGCCCAGACAGGGGGCCGACCTACGAGCAGTACTTC
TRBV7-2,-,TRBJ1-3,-,CASSFTEGGNTIYF,TGTGCCAGCAGCTTTACGGAGGGTGGAAACACCATATATTTT
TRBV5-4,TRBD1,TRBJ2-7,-,CASSPGQGNEQYF,TGTGCCAGCAGCCCCGGACAGGGGAACGAGCAGTACTTC
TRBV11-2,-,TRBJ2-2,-,CASSLDRPNTGELFF,TGTGCCAGCAGCTTAGATCGTCCCAACACCGGGGAGCTGTTTTTT
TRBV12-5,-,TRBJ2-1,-,CASAPPGVVTSVHEQFF,TGTGCTAGTGCCCCCCCCGGTGTTGTCACGTCGGTGCATGAGCAGTTCTTC
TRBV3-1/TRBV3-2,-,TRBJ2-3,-,CASSQDPHTDTQYF,TGTGCCAGCAGCCAAGACCCCCACACAGATACGCAGTATTTT
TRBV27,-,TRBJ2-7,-,CASSLRQAIRYEQYF,TGTGCCAGCAGTTTAAGACAGGCTATACGGTACGAGCAGTACTTC
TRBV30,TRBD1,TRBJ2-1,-,CAWSVGLQGARDEQFF,TGTGCCTGGAGTGTGGGACTTCAGGGGGCTCGAGATGAGCAGTTCTTC